This T cell receptor beta chain appears in the sequencing data of a study of shared clonotypes between healthy human individuals. The study, taken as a whole, reports: Represented diversity (both genetic and exposure-history) was limited by the small number of donors. Researchers found naive subsets generally carried larger estimated richness than memory subsets. Despite large depth, sorted-subset datasets appeared incompletely sequenced.

This CDR3 spans 18 amino acids. Trimming pared 1 base from V and 0 bases from J, leaving 18 bases between. Germline V gives CDR1 MGHRA, CDR2 YSYEKL. Splitting of each subset's genomic DNA was done evenly across several immunoSEQ plates. Assay: immunoSEQ multiplex PCR; the TCRdb copy retains only in-frame clones and omits some. This sample has over 2 million clones, with about nine tenths found just once. Comments on this clone: Its target is not known.

V is TRBV4-1 and J is TRBJ1-1, with TRBD1 as a possible D gene (5 bases). The TCR was taken from a man younger than 35 in good health. Some clones in this sample may be carry-over from other donors' samples. What was sequenced was naive CD4+ T cells from PBMCs. This sample's subset: CD45RA+ positively selected. In DNA, the CDR3 is TGCGCCAGCAGCCAAGCCCCGAGATCAGGGAGAGTGAACACTGAAGCTTTCTTT. Its protein product is CASSQAPRSGRVNTEAFF.